The following is a T cell receptor beta chain sequence with its context. Its antigen is as yet unknown. Built from TCR beta cDNA, the libraries had unique molecular identifiers in them. When about 0.95 to 10 million T cells were used, they gave hundreds of thousands of cDNA molecules. Each CDR3 protein gets one entry after TCRdb re-called the PCR reads with MiXCR. The sample yields about 770,000 distinct CDR3 sequences, around 42% seen once. Germline lookup yields CDR1 SEHNR and CDR2 FQNEAQ (reference sequence). This CDR3 spans 19 amino acids. Trimming stripped 4 bases from V and 4 bases from J, with 29 bases between. These data are taken from a study of post-analysis software for immune sequencing data. Study-level background: Courses of disease covered relapsing-remitting, secondary progressive and progressive-relapsing multiple sclerosis.

Study results and caveats: Compared with controls, patients had more of about 5 TRBV segments, including TRBV5-6, TRBV5-1 and TRBV20-1. Relative to controls, patients with multiple sclerosis showed significantly lower normalized Chao1 diversity. Samples sharing a preparation batch grouped tightly together when assessed by F measure.

This clonotype originated in a girl aged 10-17 years with multiple sclerosis. The sample comprised blood. The chain employs TRBV7-9 and TRBJ2-7; a weak D match, TRBD2 (6 bases). CDR3 in amino acids: CASSSLSGRAGRDLYEQYF. The CDR3 region has the DNA TGTGCCAGCAGCTCACTCTCGGGTAGGGCGGGACGGGATCTTTACGAGCAGTACTTC.